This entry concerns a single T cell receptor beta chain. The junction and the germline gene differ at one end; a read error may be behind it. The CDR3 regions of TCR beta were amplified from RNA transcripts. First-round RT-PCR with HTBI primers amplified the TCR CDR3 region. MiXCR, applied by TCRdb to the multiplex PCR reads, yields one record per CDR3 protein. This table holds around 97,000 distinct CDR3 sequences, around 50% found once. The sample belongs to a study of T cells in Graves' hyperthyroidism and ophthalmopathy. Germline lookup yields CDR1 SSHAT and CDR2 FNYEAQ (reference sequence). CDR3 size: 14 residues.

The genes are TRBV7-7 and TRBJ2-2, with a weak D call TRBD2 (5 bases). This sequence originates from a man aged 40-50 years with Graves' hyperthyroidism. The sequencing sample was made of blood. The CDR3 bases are TGTGCTAGCAGCTTACGGGAGAACACCGGGGAGCTGTTTTTT. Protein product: CASSLRENTGELFF.